This T cell receptor beta chain was captured by sequencing in a study of blood T cell repertoires in COVID-19. TCRdb's copy holds only in-frame clones and misses some; the assay was immunoSEQ multiplex PCR. The sample comprises about 210,000 clones, roughly four fifths of which are singletons, and 9.5% to 15% rests with the top ten. The J segment lost 4 bases and the V segment lost 8 bases, leaving 20 bases of the junction unmatched. CDR3 length equals 19 residues. CDR1 is LNHDA and CDR2 is SQIVND in the germline V gene (reference sequence). The J gene is TRBJ2-2, the V gene TRBV19; 9 bases match TRBD2. This clonotype originated in a woman between 35 and 50 years old with acute or convalescent COVID-19. The sample consisted of peripheral blood. The CDR3 DNA reads TGTGCCAGTCGACGCCAGGGCGGGGGGGGCCAAGCCTTCACCGGGGAGCTGTTTTTT. Translated: CASRRQGGGGQAFTGELFF. Full variable domain (missing parts from reference TRBV19 and TRBJ2-2): DGGITQSPKYLFRKEGQNVTLSCEQNLNHDAMYWYRQDPGQGLRLIYYSQIVNDFQKGDIAEGYSVSREKKESFPLTVTSAQKNPTAFYLCASRRQGGGGQAFTGELFFGEGSRLTVL.